A single sample gave rise to the 11 T cell receptor beta chains below, sequenced in a study of human T cells and chemical hapten exposure (dated by TCRdb to about 2021). Libraries were built with RACE. For sequencing, a NextSeq 500 was employed. TCRdb applied fastp at Q25 and MiXCR to the public reads, then kept only in-frame beta chains. Each CDR3 protein appears once, grouped with its most common genes and DNA. Here the sample has under 100,000 distinct CDR3 sequences; around 10% occur a single time. Jointly, the top ten make up roughly 3% of the sample. This specimen's time point label, per the study, means: patch test 2, 6 weeks after DPC sensitization. In light of the paper, this sample's treatment or condition label describes: therapeutic diphenylcyclopropenone sensitization with weekly scalp DPC. Here the sequenced sample was whole blood, taken in connection with sensitization to the hapten diphenylcyclopropenone (DPC). The receptors originated from a woman in her thirties or forties with alopecia areata. Some clones in this sample may be carry-over from other donors' samples.

This clonotype came up a few times. The chain joins TRBV7-6 to TRBJ2-2, with TRBD1 identical over 7 bases. V was clipped by 3 bases and J by 5 bases; unmatched bases: 6. Per germline, CDR1 SGHVS and CDR2 FNYEAQ. The CDR3 consists of 15 residues. The CDR3: CASSFGIQGTGELFF. In DNA, the CDR3 is TGTGCCAGCAGCTTTGGAATACAGGGGACCGGGGAGCTGTTTTTT. Using reference TRBV7-6 and TRBJ2-2 for the parts outside the CDR3, the full variable domain is GAGVSQSPRYKVTKRGQDVALRCDPISGHVSLYWYRQALGQGPEFLTYFNYEAQQDKSGLPNDRFSAERPEGSISTLTIQRTEQRDSAMYRCASSFGIQGTGELFFGEGSRLTVL.

The V call is TRBV6-2 or TRBV6-3, the J call TRBJ2-7, with 14 bases identical to TRBD2. From germline, CDR1 is MNHEY and CDR2 SVGEGT. The CDR3 length is 15 residues. J was trimmed by 10 bases and V by 7 bases; bases with no gene match: 12. CDR3 DNA: TGTGCCAGCAACTGGGGACTAGCGGGAGAGAGGAAACAGTACTTC. This encodes CASNWGLAGERKQYF.

This clonotype was picked up a small number of times. The J gene is TRBJ2-3, the V gene TRBV30; tentatively, D is TRBD2 (5 bases). The ends were cut back, 0 bases at V and 4 bases at J, with 14 bases in the middle. Germline CDR1 is GTSNPN and CDR2 is SVGIG (reference sequence). This CDR3 comprises 15 residues. Here the CDR3 DNA reads TGTGCCTGGAGTGTAGGGAGCGGAGAAGCAGATACGCAGTATTTT. Amino acids: CAWSVGSGEADTQYF.

V gene TRBV11-2 combines with J gene TRBJ2-1; D unresolved. Germline lookup yields CDR1 SGHAT and CDR2 FQNNGV. The ends were cut back, 5 bases at V and 8 bases at J, with 7 bases in the middle. The CDR3 runs 11 residues. CDR3 coding DNA: TGTGCCAGCAGCCCTTTCGATGAGCAGTTCTTC. Its translation: CASSPFDEQFF.

The table lists this clonotype with many counts. The CDR3 reads CASNRMGEPYEQYF. The DNA of the CDR3 is TGTGCCAGCAACAGGATGGGGGAACCCTACGAGCAGTACTTC. The J gene is TRBJ2-7, the V gene TRBV11-2, with D perhaps being TRBD1 or TRBD2 (5 bases each). Germline V gene sequence: CDR1 SGHAT, CDR2 FQNNGV. CDR3 length: 14 amino acids. V lost 7 bases and J lost 2, with 15 bases in between.

This clonotype was counted many times. V is TRBV20-1 and J is TRBJ2-1, with a weak D call TRBD2 (6 bases). The length of the CDR3 is 18 residues. Germline CDR1 reads DFQATT; CDR2 reads SNEGSKA (reference sequence). Trimming removed 5 bases from V and 0 bases from J, with 23 bases in between. CDR3: CSAPPGLSGRSSYNEQFF. CDR3 DNA: TGCAGTGCTCCCCCTGGCCTGTCTGGGAGGAGCTCCTACAATGAGCAGTTCTTC.

This clonotype was picked up many times. The chain combines TRBV30 with TRBJ1-5, with 7 bases identical to TRBD1. Germline lookup yields CDR1 GTSNPN and CDR2 SVGIG (reference sequence). The CDR3 is 15 residues long. The trim removed 3 bases at V and 10 bases at J, leaving 15 bases unmatched. The CDR3 here is CAWRIRDSQSAPQHF. CDR3 bases: TGTGCCTGGAGGATCAGGGACAGCCAATCAGCCCCCCAGCATTTT.

In this sample, this clonotype turned up many times. The chain is built from TRBV14 and TRBJ2-5, with unresolved D. The CDR3 spans 14 residues. Germline CDR1 and CDR2: SGHDN and FVKESK. Trimming left V 1 base short and J 5 bases short, with 11 bases between. CDR3 sequence (DNA): TGTGCCAGCAGCCAAGGGGCCAGGAGTGAGACCCAGTACTTC. Protein: CASSQGARSETQYF.

As regards this clonotype: Germline is not matched at one junction end, which may reflect a read error. The chain employs TRBV25-1 and TRBJ2-5; the D gene is possibly TRBD1 (5 bases). The germline gives CDR1 MGHDK, CDR2 SYGVNS. The CDR3 loop spans 14 amino acids. CDR3 bases: TGTGCCAGCAGTGACCATTACGGACAAGGGACCCAGTACTTC. Protein sequence: CASSDHYGQGTQYF.

This clonotype was observed at least ten times. The chain recombines TRBV12-3 or TRBV12-4 with TRBJ2-2; 11 nucleotides agree with TRBD2. Trimming removed 8 bases from V and 1 base from J; junction bases left unmatched: 18. There are 20 residues in the CDR3. The CDR3 DNA reads TGTGCCAGCGGCTGGGGGGATGGTATTGGACTAGCGGGGAACACCGGGGAGCTGTTTTTT. It specifies CASGWGDGIGLAGNTGELFF.

This clonotype occurred a few times. The chain uses TRBV20-1 and TRBJ2-5, with 9 bases aligning to TRBD2. Trimming took 5 bases from V and 4 from J; bases not matched to a gene: 8. CDR1 is DFQATT, CDR2 SNEGSKA, per germline (reference sequence). The CDR3 sequence is 14 residues long. CDR3 nucleotides: TGCAGTGCTTCGATTAGCGGGAGCGGAGAGACCCAGTACTTC. Its protein is CSASISGSGETQYF.